This passage covers 7 T cell receptor beta chains from one sample sequenced in a study of blood T cell repertoires in COVID-19. Sequencing was performed with immunoSEQ multiplex PCR; in TCRdb, only in-frame clones are kept and a portion is missing. The table includes approximately 480,000 clones, about nine tenths detected once. Sequencing used PBMCs or T cells enriched from blood (not recorded which). The receptors originated from a young woman who had recovered from COVID-19.

This clone was counted a single time. The genes are TRBV12-3 or TRBV12-4 and TRBJ1-2; tentatively, D is TRBD1 (5 bases). The V gene lost 6 bases and the J gene lost 8 bases, with 16 bases spanning the gap. The CDR3 has 13 amino acids. The CDR3 here is CASSRRQLQGYTF. CDR3 nucleotide sequence: TGTGCCAGCAGCCGCCGACAGTTGCAAGGCTACACCTTC.

The V gene is TRBV5-4, the J gene TRBJ2-1; 8 nucleotides agree with TRBD2. The CDR3 has 15 residues. V lost 4 bases and J lost 3; bases outside the gene matches: 6. Germline assignment: CDR1 SGHNT and CDR2 YYREEE (reference sequence). CDR3 nucleotides: TGTGCCAGCAGCATCGGGGGGGCCCTCTACAATGAGCAGTTCTTC. Its translation is CASSIGGALYNEQFF.

CDR3 sequence: CASSGEYNEQFF. DNA of the CDR3: TGTGCCAGCAGTGGAGAATACAATGAGCAGTTCTTC. The chain is built from TRBV12-3 or TRBV12-4 and TRBJ2-1; the D is unclear. The CDR3 contains 12 residues. Between the trimmed V and J ends, which lost 5 bases and 4 bases, there was a span of 6 bases.

The chain combines TRBV19 with TRBJ1-2; D is possibly TRBD1 (6 bases). The CDR3 covers 14 residues. Germline values: CDR1 LNHDA, CDR2 SQIVND (reference sequence). Between the trimmed V and J ends, which lost 7 bases and 2 bases, there was a span of 14 bases. The CDR3 spells CASTPSGGNYGYTF. CDR3 coding DNA: TGTGCCAGTACCCCCTCGGGGGGCAACTATGGCTACACCTTC.

This chain connects TRBV3-1 (or the pseudogene TRBV3-2) to TRBJ1-5; 7 positions agree with TRBD1. Germline CDR1 and CDR2: LGHDT and YNNKEL (reference sequence). V lost 4 bases and J lost 7; bases outside the gene matches: 7. The CDR3 has 14 residues. Here the CDR3 reads CASSLRQGGQPQHF. The CDR3 DNA sequence: TGTGCCAGCAGCCTTCGTCAGGGGGGACAGCCCCAGCATTTT.

This chain joins TRBV18 and TRBJ1-3; no reliable D call. The germline V and J ends were trimmed by 0 bases and 0 bases, with 15 bases remaining between them. The CDR3 has 18 amino acids. Per germline, CDR1 KGHSH and CDR2 LQKENI. CDR3 in DNA: TGTGCCAGCTCACCACCGGGCAGGTTATCCAGCTCTGGAAACACCATATATTTT. This translates into CASSPPGRLSSSGNTIYF.

The chain joins TRBV10-3 to TRBJ1-2; D is unclear. This CDR3 contains 17 residues. Germline CDR1 and CDR2: ENHRY and SYGVKD. V was clipped by 6 bases and J by 2 bases, with 22 bases between them. CDR3 sequence reads: CAISSARFSVQNYGYTF. In DNA form, the CDR3 reads TGTGCCATCAGCAGTGCTCGGTTTTCGGTACAGAACTATGGCTACACCTTC.